Shown below are 25 T cell receptor beta chains from a single sample sequenced in a study of glioma-infiltrating T cells after dendritic cell vaccination. Time point denoted: after dendritic cell vaccination, including at tumor progression/relapse. Using immunoSEQ multiplex PCR, the repertoire was profiled, and TCRdb retains in-frame clones only, with some absent. The table records tens of thousands of clones, 85% of them present only once. The material sequenced was blood, taken after dendritic cell vaccination. All receptors come from a human donor with glioblastoma.

V and J are TRBV15 and TRBJ1-5; the D gene is possibly TRBD1 (5 bases). CDR3 length: 15 residues. The V end lost 5 bases, the J end lost 6 bases, and 17 bases lay between the germline ends. The V gene's germline CDR1 is LNHNV and CDR2 YYDKDF (reference sequence). The CDR3 coding sequence is TGTGCCACCAGCGGGGGGTCCGGGACGAGTCAGCCCCAGCATTTT. It codes for CATSGGSGTSQPQHF.

Worth noting for this clone: The same CDR3 also results from other DNA sequences found in this sample. The gene calls are TRBV2 and TRBJ1-5, with 7 bases lining up with TRBD1. Germline loops: CDR1 SNHLY, CDR2 FYNNEI. This CDR3 is 14 amino acids long. The V segment lost 4 bases and the J segment 0 bases; nucleotides outside the gene matches: 0. The CDR3 protein is CASSGQGSNQPQHF. The CDR3 nucleotides read TGTGCCAGCAGTGGACAGGGTAGCAATCAGCCCCAGCATTTT.

The table lists this clone with a count of one. The chain carries TRBV9 and TRBJ2-7, with D perhaps matching TRBD1 (6 bases). Trimming left V 2 bases short and J 2 bases short, with 11 bases between. The CDR3 covers 14 residues. CDR1 and CDR2 from the germline V gene are SGDLS and YYNGEE. CDR3: CASSVTGFTYEQYF. Written as DNA, the CDR3 is TGTGCCAGCAGCGTGACAGGTTTTACCTACGAGCAGTACTTC.

The chain couples TRBV28 to TRBJ1-5, with a possible D match to TRBD1 (5 bases). V dropped 4 bases and J dropped 7 bases, with 5 bases sitting between them. CDR3 length: 11 residues. Germline V lookup: CDR1 MDHEN, CDR2 SYDVKM. The CDR3 sequence is CASSSGQPQHF. In DNA, the CDR3 is TGTGCCAGCAGTTCAGGGCAGCCCCAGCATTTT.

The chain is built from TRBV5-1 and TRBJ2-7; D gene ambiguous. V lost 4 bases to trimming and J lost 3 bases, with 11 bases between them. The germline CDR1 and CDR2 sequences are SGHRS and YFSETQ. The CDR3 is 13 amino acids. The CDR3 coding sequence is TGCGCCAGCAGCCTCGGTTTTGGCTACGAGCAGTACTTC. It specifies CASSLGFGYEQYF.

The chain combines TRBV5-5 with TRBJ2-7; 10 bases match TRBD1. CDR1 is SGHKS and CDR2 is YYEKEE in the germline V gene (reference sequence). This CDR3 spans 15 amino acids. Losses at the gene ends were 4 bases for V and 4 bases for J; bases not matched to a gene: 8. The CDR3 DNA reads as TGTGCCAGCAGCCGACGGGGACAGGGGAATTACGAGCAGTACTTC. Amino acids: CASSRRGQGNYEQYF.

This clone was detected only a few times. The J gene is TRBJ2-5, the V gene TRBV16, with 11 bases aligning to TRBD2. The J call may be incorrect, as the DNA end agrees better with TRBJ2-7. Looked up from germline, CDR1 is KGHSY and CDR2 is FQNENV. The CDR3 totals 15 residues. CDR3 amino acids: CASSHVLAGVYEQYF. The CDR3 nucleotides read TGTGCCAGCAGCCACGTACTAGCGGGAGTGTACGAGCAGTACTTC.

The chain employs TRBV7-8 and TRBJ1-2, with D perhaps matching TRBD1 (5 bases). V lost 0 bases and J lost 6, with 14 bases in between. CDR3 length: 15 amino acids. Germline V gene lookup returns CDR1 SGHVS and CDR2 FQNEAQ. The CDR3 sequence: CASSLAPGGSHGYTF. The CDR3 DNA sequence: TGTGCCAGCAGCTTAGCTCCGGGGGGGAGTCATGGCTACACCTTC.

The genes are TRBV9 and TRBJ2-1, with D maybe TRBD1 (6 bases). Germline-derived CDR1 and CDR2 are SGDLS and YYNGEE. CDR3 length: 15 amino acids. Between the trimmed V and J ends, which lost 2 bases and 2 bases, there was a span of 11 bases. DNA of the CDR3: TGTGCCAGCAGCGTCAGGGGTCTCACCTACAATGAGCAGTTCTTC. It codes for CASSVRGLTYNEQFF.

The chain uses TRBV2 and TRBJ2-1; 14 bases line up with TRBD2. CDR3 length equals 15 residues. V shed 3 bases and J 8 bases; nucleotides not matched to a gene: 3. Germline CDR1 and CDR2: SNHLY and FYNNEI. The DNA for the CDR3 is TGTGCCAGCAGTGAGACTAGCGGGGGGGTCCATGAGCAGTTCTTC. It yields the protein CASSETSGGVHEQFF.

Only a few counts were recorded for this clone. This rearrangement joins TRBV5-8 to TRBJ1-1; D is unresolved. V lost 0 bases to trimming and J lost 2 bases, with 14 bases between them. The CDR3 contains 16 residues. The V gene's germline CDR1 is SGHTS and CDR2 YDEGEE. This CDR3 reads CASSLEDGAYNTEAFF. Written as DNA, the CDR3 is TGTGCCAGCAGCTTGGAGGATGGAGCTTACAACACTGAAGCTTTCTTT.

The J gene is TRBJ2-2, the V gene TRBV18; TRBD2 agrees at 13 bases. The V and J ends lost 3 bases and 1 base, in that order; junction bases with no gene match: 5. The germline gives CDR1 KGHSH, CDR2 LQKENI. The CDR3 loop spans 18 amino acids. The CDR3 here is CASSPLGLAGMNTGELFF. DNA of the CDR3: TGTGCCAGCTCACCGTTGGGACTAGCGGGGATGAACACCGGGGAGCTGTTTTTT.

This chain uses TRBV20-1 with TRBJ2-7; D is unresolved. CDR1 is DFQATT, CDR2 SNEGSKA, per germline (reference sequence). The V and J ends lost 0 bases and 4 bases respectively, with 4 bases between them. The CDR3 length is 11 residues. This CDR3 is CSARESYEQYF. The CDR3 DNA follows: TGCAGTGCTAGAGAGTCGTACGAGCAGTACTTC.

This clone has just a few counts. The rearrangement joins TRBV6-5 to TRBJ2-2, with D perhaps matching TRBD2 (6 bases). Germline V gene lookup returns CDR1 MNHEY and CDR2 SVGAGI. The CDR3 consists of 15 residues. V lost 5 bases and J 8 bases, leaving 18 bases between the germline ends. The CDR3 loop reads CASSPIRTIQGELFF. The CDR3 DNA follows: TGTGCCAGCAGTCCAATCCGGACTATCCAAGGGGAGCTGTTTTTT.

The rearrangement uses TRBV2 and TRBJ2-7, with 9 bases aligning to TRBD1. The CDR3 extends over 15 amino acids. Unmatched junction bases numbered 6, after V lost 6 bases and J lost 0 bases. CDR1 and CDR2 from the germline V gene are SNHLY and FYNNEI. CDR3 DNA sequence: TGTGCCAGCAGGGCCGGGACAGGGAGCTCCTACGAGCAGTACTTC. Protein: CASRAGTGSSYEQYF.

V gene TRBV4-3 combines with J gene TRBJ1-2; 7 nucleotides match TRBD1. Per the germline V gene, CDR1 is LGHNA and CDR2 is YSLEER. This CDR3 has 15 residues. Trimming cost V 0 bases and J 8 bases; bases outside gene matches: 9. The CDR3 protein is CASSQDVGGEGGYTF. CDR3 sequence (DNA): TGCGCCAGCAGCCAAGATGTAGGGGGCGAGGGAGGCTACACCTTC.

The chain recombines TRBV5-6 with TRBJ2-3; 11 nucleotides line up with TRBD2. The CDR3 is 16 amino acids. V shed 2 bases, J shed 4 bases, and the junction held 6 bases outside the gene matches. Looked up from germline, CDR1 is SGHDT and CDR2 is YYEEEE. The CDR3 loop is CASSFYTSGGSDTQYF. CDR3 coding DNA: TGTGCCAGCAGCTTTTACACTAGCGGGGGCTCAGATACGCAGTATTTT.

This chain uses TRBV9 with TRBJ2-5; TRBD2 aligns across 8 bases. Germline V gene lookup returns CDR1 SGDLS and CDR2 YYNGEE. The CDR3 runs to 15 residues. V lost 4 bases, J lost 1 base, and 6 bases stayed unmatched. The CDR3 loop is CASSTSGRTQETQYF. Here the CDR3 DNA reads TGTGCCAGCAGCACTAGCGGCCGAACCCAAGAGACCCAGTACTTC.

The chain combines TRBV25-1 with TRBJ2-7, with D unresolved. The CDR3 totals 14 residues. Trimming left V 8 bases short and J 2 bases short, with 16 bases between. Looked up from germline, CDR1 is MGHDK and CDR2 is SYGVNS. The CDR3 coding sequence is TGTGCCAGCCTCTCGACTGGAGAAGCCTACGAGCAGTACTTC. This gives the protein CASLSTGEAYEQYF.

The rearrangement uses TRBV7-2 and TRBJ2-7; 7 nucleotides agree with TRBD1. The CDR3 runs 15 residues. CDR1 and CDR2 from the germline V gene are SGHTA and FQGNSA. Trimming removed 2 bases from V and 2 bases from J; junction bases left unmatched: 6. The chain's CDR3 is CASSLRQGSPYEQYF. The DNA for the CDR3 is TGTGCCAGCAGCTTACGACAGGGATCCCCCTACGAGCAGTACTTC.

V gene TRBV14 combines with J gene TRBJ2-6; 7 positions agree with TRBD2. From germline, CDR1 is SGHDN and CDR2 FVKESK. V was pared by 4 bases and J by 0 bases, with 24 bases of the junction left unmatched. This CDR3 has 23 amino acids. CDR3 region: CASSPVGGWASGNFLSGANVLTF. The CDR3 region has the DNA TGTGCCAGCAGCCCTGTTGGTGGCTGGGCTAGCGGTAATTTCCTCTCTGGGGCCAACGTCCTGACTTTC.

The chain uses TRBV15 and TRBJ2-7; D is unresolved. The CDR3 loop spans 12 amino acids. From germline, CDR1 is LNHNV and CDR2 YYDKDF (reference sequence). The ends were cut back, 3 bases at V and 3 bases at J, with 6 bases in the middle. CDR3 nucleotides: TGTGCCACCAGCAGGTCGGGCTACGAGCAGTACTTC. It specifies CATSRSGYEQYF.

This chain uses TRBV7-3 with TRBJ2-7; 8 bases are a match to TRBD2. The CDR3 is 16 amino acids. The germline gives CDR1 SGHTA, CDR2 FQGTGA. J was trimmed by 0 bases and V by 5 bases; bases with no gene match: 9. CDR3 sequence reads: CASSRGRAGGSYEQYF. The CDR3 DNA reads as TGTGCCAGCAGCCGAGGGAGGGCGGGGGGCTCCTACGAGCAGTACTTC.

CDR3 sequence reads: CASSSGTDSYEQYF. The CDR3 nucleotides are TGTGCCAGCAGCTCCGGGACAGACTCCTACGAGCAGTACTTC. This chain links TRBV7-7 with TRBJ2-7; TRBD1 matches at 7 bases. Unmatched junction bases numbered 3, after V lost 4 bases and J lost 0 bases. The CDR3 extends over 14 amino acids. Germline V CDR1 and CDR2: SSHAT, FNYEAQ (reference sequence).

This clone was observed a few times. This chain uses TRBV6-5 with TRBJ2-7; D remains ambiguous. Per the germline V gene, CDR1 is MNHEY and CDR2 is SVGAGI. The CDR3 has 11 amino acids. Trimming took off 6 bases at V and 4 bases at J, with 7 bases between the two ends. This CDR3 is CASRTGYEQYF. CDR3 in DNA: TGTGCCAGCAGAACCGGGTACGAGCAGTACTTC.